The 16 T cell receptor beta chains below come from one sample, sequenced in a study of T cell responses to AZD1222 COVID-19 vaccine. The data were produced by immunoSEQ multiplex PCR, yet TCRdb's version contains in-frame clones alone and is incomplete. This table has around 100,000 clones, roughly 86% appearing once. Specimen: peripheral blood, collected on day 0 of MenACWY control vaccination. These receptor sequences come from an adult in good health.

The J gene is TRBJ2-7, the V gene TRBV29-1, with 9 nucleotides matching TRBD1. Looked up from germline, CDR1 is SQVTM and CDR2 is ANQGSEA. The CDR3 has 14 residues. V shed 3 bases and J 1 base; nucleotides not matched to a gene: 4. The CDR3 DNA is TGCAGCGTTGATTCCGGGACAGGGTCCTACGAGCAGTACTTC. Its protein is CSVDSGTGSYEQYF.

The genes are TRBV5-1 and TRBJ1-5; D call uncertain. CDR3 size: 15 residues. V was cut by 3 bases and J by 0 bases, with 10 bases left in between. The germline V gene has CDR1 SGHRS and CDR2 YFSETQ. The CDR3 protein is CASSWNSDSNQPQHF. CDR3 nucleotide sequence: TGCGCCAGCAGCTGGAACTCAGATAGCAATCAGCCCCAGCATTTT.

This chain joins TRBV1 and TRBJ2-5; the D call of TRBD2 is as the table states it, not checked on the DNA. TRBV1 is assigned pseudogene status. CDR3 size: 15 residues. CDR3 bases: TGCACCAGCAGCCAAGAGGGGGGGGATAGAGAGACCCAGTACTTC. It codes for CTSSQEGGDRETQYF.

The chain links TRBV7-2 to TRBJ1-1; D might be TRBD1 (6 bases). The CDR3 length is 14 residues. Germline assignment: CDR1 SGHTA and CDR2 FQGNSA. V gave up 4 bases and J gave up 4 bases, with 13 bases separating them. The chain's CDR3 is CASSYTGQGTEAFF. The CDR3 DNA sequence: TGTGCCAGCAGCTACACAGGGCAAGGCACTGAAGCTTTCTTT.

This rearrangement joins TRBV28 to TRBJ1-5; D remains ambiguous. This CDR3 comprises 12 residues. V gave up 10 bases and J gave up 4 bases, with 11 bases separating them. The germline V gene encodes CDR1 MDHEN and CDR2 SYDVKM. The CDR3 loop is CAIKVANQPQHF. The CDR3 DNA sequence: TGTGCCATCAAGGTGGCGAATCAGCCCCAGCATTTT.

V gene TRBV2 combines with J gene TRBJ2-5; unclear D gene. Germline V gene lookup returns CDR1 SNHLY and CDR2 FYNNEI. Trimming removed 6 bases at V and 0 bases at J, with 5 bases between. The CDR3 loop spans 12 amino acids. This CDR3 is CASSPNQETQYF. The DNA of the CDR3 is TGTGCCAGCAGCCCCAACCAAGAGACCCAGTACTTC.

The rearrangement uses TRBV30 and TRBJ1-6; D is possibly TRBD1 (5 bases). This CDR3 region has 13 residues. Germline lookup yields CDR1 GTSNPN and CDR2 SVGIG (reference sequence). Trimming took 1 base from V and 6 from J, leaving 7 bases between them. CDR3 in amino acids: CAWSGQGNSPLHF. The CDR3 nucleotides are TGTGCCTGGAGTGGGCAGGGTAATTCACCCCTCCACTTT.

The CDR3 nucleotides are TGTGCCAGCAGCGGGAACCGTAACGAGCAGTACTTC. Amino acid sequence: CASSGNRNEQYF. J is TRBJ2-7 and V is TRBV7-2; D is unclear. Trimming took 5 bases from V and 5 from J, leaving 10 bases between them. This CDR3 region has 12 residues. Germline V gene data show CDR1 as SGHTA and CDR2 as FQGNSA.

The rearrangement uses TRBV11-3 and TRBJ2-2; 9 positions agree with TRBD1. The CDR3 covers 13 residues. Germline CDR1 reads SGHNT; CDR2 reads YENEEA. The V segment lost 5 bases and the J segment 6 bases; nucleotides outside the gene matches: 1. The CDR3 DNA follows: TGTGCCAGCAGCCGGACAGGGGCCGGGGAGCTGTTTTTT. Translated, it gives CASSRTGAGELFF.

DNA for the CDR3: TGTGCCAGCGCCGAGACAGGGGGCGATACAGCACCCCTCCACTTT. Translated: CASAETGGDTAPLHF. V and J are TRBV6-5 and TRBJ1-6, with TRBD1 matching 10 bases. The CDR3 runs to 15 residues. From germline, CDR1 is MNHEY and CDR2 SVGAGI. The junction had 12 bases not matched to a gene; V was cut back by 8 bases and J by 11 bases.

This chain joins TRBV27 and TRBJ1-5; TRBD1 might be the D (5 bases). The ends were cut back, 4 bases at V and 11 bases at J, with 9 bases in the middle. The CDR3 consists of 11 residues. Germline V gene data show CDR1 as MNHEY and CDR2 as SMNVEV (reference sequence). The CDR3 nucleotides read TGTGCCAGCAGTTCCCGGGGGGCCCAGCATTTT. As protein: CASSSRGAQHF.

This chain joins TRBV27 and TRBJ1-2, with 9 positions matching TRBD1. The V gene end was trimmed by 8 bases and the J gene end by 0 bases; junction bases not matched to a gene: 7. Germline V gene data show CDR1 as MNHEY and CDR2 as SMNVEV (reference sequence). The CDR3 totals 15 residues. CDR3 in amino acids: CASRPGTGTNYGYTF. The CDR3 DNA sequence: TGTGCCAGCCGACCCGGGACAGGGACTAACTATGGCTACACCTTC.

This clone was counted between two and nine times. This chain links TRBV2 with TRBJ1-5, with D possibly being TRBD1 (5 bases). From germline, CDR1 is SNHLY and CDR2 FYNNEI. Trimming stripped 8 bases from V and 7 bases from J, with 21 bases between. This CDR3 has 15 residues. The CDR3 DNA reads TGTGCCAGCGGTTTAGACCACTCAAGGGACCAGCCCCAGCATTTT. As protein: CASGLDHSRDQPQHF.

The rearrangement uses TRBV11-3 and TRBJ1-5; 7 bases agree with TRBD1. Germline trimming cut 4 bases from V and 3 bases from J; bases unmatched to any gene: 12. The germline CDR1 and CDR2 sequences are SGHNT and YENEEA. The CDR3 covers 17 residues. CDR3 sequence (DNA): TGTGCCAGCAGCTCGATTATATTCGGGACAGACAATCAGCCCCAGCATTTT. Translation: CASSSIIFGTDNQPQHF.

The chain has TRBV7-8 and TRBJ1-2; 7 nucleotides agree with TRBD1. J gave up 8 bases and V 5 bases, and 5 bases lay outside the gene matches. This CDR3 is 12 amino acids long. CDR1 is SGHVS, CDR2 FQNEAQ, per germline. The DNA for the CDR3 is TGTGCCAGCAGCCCACCAGGGGGAGGCTACACCTTC. Translated: CASSPPGGGYTF. Using reference TRBV7-8 and TRBJ1-2 for the parts outside the CDR3, the full variable domain is GAGVSQSPRYKVAKRGQDVALRCDPISGHVSLFWYQQALGQGPEFLTYFQNEAQLDKSGLPSDRFFAERPEGSVSTLKIQRTQQEDSAVYLCASSPPGGGYTFGSGTRLTVV.

This clone occurred many times. The chain employs TRBV20-1 and TRBJ1-1; D is undetermined. The germline gives CDR1 DFQATT, CDR2 SNEGSKA (reference sequence). The CDR3 loop spans 11 amino acids. Trimming took 3 bases from V and 5 from J, leaving 7 bases between them. CDR3 region: CSASGYTEAFF. CDR3 coding DNA: TGCAGTGCTAGTGGATATACTGAAGCTTTCTTT.